These 13 T cell receptor beta chains were all obtained from the same sample, sequenced in a study of a mutant IDH1 vaccine in newly diagnosed glioma. Sequencing used immunoSEQ multiplex PCR; TCRdb keeps in-frame clones, though not all of them. The sample yields roughly 120,000 clones, around four fifths seen once. Sample time point: week 11, during vaccination. It was 300 ug of mutant IDH1 20-mer peptide that made up each vaccine dose, given with topical imiquimod. The antigens these receptors bind are not known. Source: PBMCs, taken from a glioma patient whose treatment included an IDH1 peptide vaccine. These receptors were taken from a man aged 40-55 years with glioma.

The rearrangement links TRBV2 to TRBJ2-3; D is uncertain. CDR1 and CDR2 from the germline V gene are SNHLY and FYNNEI. V was clipped by 3 bases and J by 0 bases, with 19 bases between them. This CDR3 comprises 18 residues. The DNA of the CDR3 is TGTGCCAGCAGTGACGGCCGGTCGGTTATTACGAGCACAGATACGCAGTATTTT. This codes for CASSDGRSVITSTDTQYF.

V and J are TRBV7-8 and TRBJ2-5; D is ambiguous. Looked up from germline, CDR1 is SGHVS and CDR2 is FQNEAQ. The CDR3 contains 15 residues. The germline V and J ends were trimmed by 0 bases and 5 bases, with 13 bases remaining between them. The CDR3 DNA follows: TGTGCCAGCAGCTTAGCTCTCCCTCCCTCTGAGACCCAGTACTTC. Its protein product is CASSLALPPSETQYF.

This chain links TRBV2 with TRBJ2-1, with 9 bases aligning to TRBD2. With V trimmed by 4 bases and J by 1 base, 2 bases remained unmatched. Germline CDR1 is SNHLY and CDR2 is FYNNEI. This CDR3 region has 15 residues. This CDR3 is CASSVLAGSYNEQFF. In DNA form, the CDR3 reads TGTGCCAGCAGTGTTCTAGCGGGATCCTACAATGAGCAGTTCTTC.

The gene calls are TRBV28 and TRBJ1-5, with 8 positions matching TRBD1. CDR1 MDHEN and CDR2 SYDVKM come from the germline V gene. The junction had 8 bases not matched to a gene; V was cut back by 5 bases and J by 2 bases. CDR3 length equals 16 residues. CDR3 amino acids: CASSPRTGQGNQPQHF. CDR3 nucleotides: TGTGCCAGCAGTCCCCGAACGGGACAGGGCAATCAGCCCCAGCATTTT.

This clone was counted once. V gene TRBV18 combines with J gene TRBJ2-5; 8 bases map to TRBD1. J lost 1 base, V lost 6 bases, and 7 bases had no gene match. The CDR3 spans 15 residues. Germline values: CDR1 KGHSH, CDR2 LQKENI. The CDR3 bases are TGTGCCAGCTCCCCGGGACAGGTTCTCCAAGAGACCCAGTACTTC. Its translation is CASSPGQVLQETQYF.

The rearrangement uses TRBV29-1 and TRBJ2-3; D may be TRBD1 (6 bases). CDR3 size: 16 residues. Trimming cost V 2 bases and J 6 bases, with 21 bases left between them. The germline V gene encodes CDR1 SQVTM and CDR2 ANQGSEA. The CDR3 bases are TGCAGCGTTGAAAAACCGGGACAAAGTTGGTCGGATACGCAGTATTTT. It is translated as CSVEKPGQSWSDTQYF.

This chain uses TRBV5-4 with TRBJ2-3; 15 bases match TRBD2. V shed 5 bases, J shed 6 bases, and the junction held 4 bases outside the gene matches. There are 15 residues in the CDR3. Per germline, CDR1 SGHNT and CDR2 YYREEE (reference sequence). CDR3 sequence (DNA): TGTGCCAGCAGGCCGGGGACTAGCGGGGGGGATACGCAGTATTTT. Amino acids: CASRPGTSGGDTQYF.

J is TRBJ2-2 and V is TRBV5-1; 7 positions agree with TRBD2. V was clipped by 4 bases and J by 1 base; unmatched bases: 7. The germline CDR1 and CDR2 sequences are SGHRS and YFSETQ. This CDR3 region has 16 residues. CDR3 nucleotide sequence: TGCGCCAGCAGCCTGGTTGGCGGGAGGAACACCGGGGAGCTGTTTTTT. It specifies CASSLVGGRNTGELFF.

V is TRBV5-6 and J is TRBJ2-3, with TRBD2 identical over 9 bases. The germline CDR1 and CDR2 sequences are SGHDT and YYEEEE. The CDR3 contains 15 residues. J gave up 7 bases and V 4 bases, and 10 bases lay outside the gene matches. The CDR3 here is CASSPALAGQHTQYF. The CDR3 DNA reads TGTGCCAGCAGCCCAGCACTAGCGGGCCAGCATACGCAGTATTTT. The full variable domain, with the rest looked up from reference TRBV5-6 and TRBJ2-3, is DAGVTQSPTHLIKTRGQQVTLRCSPKSGHDTVSWYQQALGQGPQFIFQYYEEEERQRGNFPDRFSGHQFPNYSSELNVNALLLGDSALYLCASSPALAGQHTQYFGPGTRLTVL.

This clone was counted a few times. The rearrangement links TRBV29-1 to TRBJ2-1, with TRBD1 identical over 8 bases. The V and J ends lost 7 bases and 8 bases, in that order; junction bases with no gene match: 7. The CDR3 consists of 12 residues. CDR1 SQVTM and CDR2 ANQGSEA come from the germline V gene. The DNA for the CDR3 is TGCAGCGCCGGACAGGGCCGGCATGAGCAGTTCTTC. Encoded protein: CSAGQGRHEQFF.

J is TRBJ1-2 and V is TRBV10-2; D possibly corresponds to TRBD1 (6 bases). The CDR3 is 14 amino acids. The ends were cut back, 4 bases at V and 4 bases at J, with 13 bases in the middle. Germline-derived CDR1 and CDR2 are WSHSY and SAAADI. The CDR3: CASSGGRGGYGYTF. In DNA form, the CDR3 reads TGCGCCAGCAGTGGTGGCAGGGGCGGCTATGGCTACACCTTC.

This chain joins TRBV18 and TRBJ1-2; the D gene is possibly TRBD1 (6 bases). Looked up from germline, CDR1 is KGHSH and CDR2 is LQKENI. This CDR3 region has 12 residues. The germline V and J ends were trimmed by 5 bases and 6 bases, with 10 bases remaining between them. The CDR3 DNA sequence: TGTGCCAGCTCATTGGCAGGGGATGGCTACACCTTC. Translated, it gives CASSLAGDGYTF.

The CDR3 here is CASSRTGDYNEQFF. For the CDR3, the DNA is TGTGCCAGCAGCCGGACAGGGGACTACAATGAGCAGTTCTTC. The chain links TRBV6-6 to TRBJ2-1, with TRBD1 matching 9 bases. J lost 3 bases, V lost 6 bases, and 3 bases had no gene match. This CDR3 comprises 14 residues. CDR1 and CDR2 from the germline V gene are MNHNY and SVGAGI (reference sequence).